The 25 T cell receptor beta chains below all came from one sample that was sequenced in a study of T-cell reconstitution after alpha-beta-depleted transplantation in children (TCRdb year 2016). Library creation used PCR. The sample was run on an Illumina HiSeq 2500. TCR libraries were prepared with molecular barcoding, using unique molecular identifiers to normalize TCRbeta repertoire quantification. Through fastp at Q25 and MiXCR, TCRdb rebuilt clones from the public reads, retaining in-frame beta chains. A single entry per CDR3 protein holds the most common genes and DNA from its merged rows. This sample holds roughly 500,000 distinct CDR3 sequences; over 25% were observed only once. Around 2.4% of the sample goes to the ten largest clones. The specimen was PBMCs from the stem cell graft donor, collected from the stem cell graft. These receptors all come from a human donor who donated a stem cell graft to a child with aplastic anemia.

V is TRBV6-2 or TRBV6-3 and J is TRBJ2-5; D call uncertain. The V end was cut by 0 bases, the J end by 4 bases, with 9 bases between. CDR3 length: 14 residues. From germline, CDR1 is MNHEY and CDR2 SVGEGT. CDR3 in amino acids: CASSYSVAGETQYF. CDR3 coding DNA: TGTGCCAGCAGTTACTCCGTTGCTGGAGAGACCCAGTACTTC.

The V gene is TRBV20-1, the J gene TRBJ1-1, with D perhaps matching TRBD1 (5 bases). Trimming pared 5 bases from V and 3 bases from J, leaving 19 bases between. CDR3 length: 15 residues. The germline V gene has CDR1 DFQATT and CDR2 SNEGSKA (reference sequence). CDR3 region: CSAGQTFITYTEAFF. The CDR3 bases are TGCAGTGCTGGACAAACTTTCATCACCTACACTGAAGCTTTCTTT.

This chain connects TRBV20-1 to TRBJ1-5; the D is unclear. V was pared by 3 bases and J by 0 bases, with 12 bases between. This CDR3 comprises 15 residues. Germline CDR1 is DFQATT and CDR2 is SNEGSKA (reference sequence). The CDR3 loop is CSASALGVSNQPQHF. The CDR3 DNA sequence: TGCAGTGCTAGCGCCCTCGGGGTTAGCAATCAGCCCCAGCATTTT.

This clonotype showed up just a few times. The chain couples TRBV14 to TRBJ2-7, with no clear D. The CDR3 is made up of 11 amino acids. The germline V and J ends were trimmed by 1 base and 9 bases, with 7 bases remaining between them. Germline CDR1 and CDR2: SGHDN and FVKESK. The CDR3 DNA follows: TGTGCCAGCAGCCAAGGCGTGCGGCAGTACTTC. Translated: CASSQGVRQYF.

DNA for the CDR3: TGCGCCAGCAGCTTGGAACGCGGGGGATGGGCGAACACTGAAGCTTTCTTT. This encodes CASSLERGGWANTEAFF. The chain combines TRBV5-1 with TRBJ1-1; D is possibly TRBD1 (5 bases). There are 17 residues in the CDR3. V lost 0 bases, J lost 1 base, and 16 bases lay in between. The germline CDR1 and CDR2 sequences are SGHRS and YFSETQ.

In this sample, this clonotype turned up a few times. V and J are TRBV11-2 and TRBJ2-7; 16 bases match TRBD2. V dropped 0 bases and J dropped 5; count of bases not matched to a gene: 4. Germline loops: CDR1 SGHAT, CDR2 FQNNGV. The length of the CDR3 is 17 residues. CDR3 amino acids: CASSLDGTSGRANEQYF. The CDR3 region has the DNA TGTGCCAGCAGCTTAGACGGGACTAGCGGGAGGGCCAACGAGCAGTACTTC.

The chain carries TRBV6-1 and TRBJ2-5; possibly TRBD2 for D (6 bases). The ends were cut back, 6 bases at V and 5 bases at J, with 16 bases in the middle. Germline CDR1 is MNHNS and CDR2 is SASEGT. The CDR3 spans 14 residues. CDR3 in amino acids: CASSLRGGEETQYF. The CDR3 DNA is TGTGCCAGCAGCCTTCGGGGCGGGGAGGAGACCCAGTACTTC.

The chain recombines TRBV7-3 with TRBJ2-1; tentatively, D is TRBD2 (5 bases). The germline CDR1 and CDR2 sequences are SGHTA and FQGTGA. The V gene lost 5 bases and the J gene lost 10 bases, with 15 bases spanning the gap. CDR3 length: 13 residues. The chain's CDR3 is CASSLLVEGEQFF. As DNA, the CDR3 is TGTGCCAGCAGCCTCTTAGTTGAGGGAGAGCAGTTCTTC.

The J gene is TRBJ2-7, the V gene TRBV4-3, with 11 bases fitting TRBD2. Unmatched junction bases numbered 1, after V lost 3 bases and J lost 0 bases. Germline CDR1 is LGHNA and CDR2 is YSLEER. CDR3 length: 15 amino acids. CDR3 bases: TGCGCCAGCAGCCAGGGACTAGCGGACTCCTACGAGCAGTACTTC. This sequence encodes CASSQGLADSYEQYF.

This chain links TRBV28 with TRBJ1-3; D remains ambiguous. Germline-derived CDR1 and CDR2 are MDHEN and SYDVKM. This CDR3 is built from 18 residues. The V and J ends lost 3 bases and 0 bases respectively, with 18 bases between them. The CDR3 loop reads CASSFNRREPSSGNTIYF. The CDR3 DNA sequence: TGTGCCAGCAGTTTTAATCGCCGGGAACCTTCCTCTGGAAACACCATATATTTT.

The chain uses TRBV3-1 and TRBJ2-3, with 13 bases identical to TRBD2. This CDR3 has 17 residues. V shed 7 bases, J shed 8 bases, and the junction held 15 bases outside the gene matches. The germline gives CDR1 LGHDT, CDR2 YNNKEL (reference sequence). Here the CDR3 reads CASTDAGTSGISGTQYF. The CDR3 bases are TGTGCCAGCACCGACGCCGGGACTAGCGGGATAAGTGGTACGCAGTATTTT.

The CDR3 here is CAKTRDPNRIIETQYF. The DNA of the CDR3 is TGTGCCAAAACAAGGGACCCTAATCGAATTATAGAGACCCAGTACTTC. This chain joins TRBV3-1 and TRBJ2-5; D may match TRBD1 or TRBD2 (5 bases each). V was trimmed by 10 bases and J by 4 bases, leaving 25 bases between them. Germline V gene sequence: CDR1 LGHDT, CDR2 YNNKEL (reference sequence). CDR3 length: 16 amino acids.

The chain employs TRBV14 and TRBJ2-7; TRBD1 agrees at 7 bases. V shed 4 bases and J 6 bases; nucleotides not matched to a gene: 9. The germline V gene encodes CDR1 SGHDN and CDR2 FVKESK. CDR3 size: 14 residues. As DNA, the CDR3 is TGTGCCAGCAGCCCGACGACAGGGTCTTCCGAGCAGTACTTC. It specifies CASSPTTGSSEQYF.

This clonotype was seen a handful of times. The CDR3 DNA follows: TGTGCCAGCAGTTTGAGGTACGAGCAGTACTTC. The encoded protein is CASSLRYEQYF. The V gene is TRBV28, the J gene TRBJ2-7; D uncertain. Germline V CDR1 and CDR2: MDHEN, SYDVKM. This CDR3 has 11 amino acids. Trimming took 3 bases from V and 4 from J, leaving 4 bases between them. Based on the CDR3 plus reference TRBV28 and TRBJ2-7, the full variable domain is DVKVTQSSRYLVKRTGEKVFLECVQDMDHENMFWYRQDPGLGLRLIYFSYDVKMKEKGDIPEGYSVSREKKERFSLILESASTNQTSMYLCASSLRYEQYFGPGTRLTVT.

This chain connects TRBV20-1 to TRBJ2-1; the D gene is possibly TRBD2 (5 bases). The CDR3 loop spans 15 amino acids. V lost 3 bases, J lost 0 bases, and 12 bases lay in between. CDR1 and CDR2 from the germline V gene are DFQATT and SNEGSKA (reference sequence). In DNA form, the CDR3 reads TGCAGTGCTAGGGACTTCAGGAGCTCCTACAATGAGCAGTTCTTC. As protein: CSARDFRSSYNEQFF.

The genes are TRBV29-1 and TRBJ2-5; D not certain. The CDR3 loop spans 14 amino acids. V was trimmed by 3 bases and J by 5 bases, leaving 16 bases between them. Looked up from germline, CDR1 is SQVTM and CDR2 is ANQGSEA. The CDR3 reads CSVDPPAPRETQYF. The CDR3 region has the DNA TGCAGCGTTGACCCCCCAGCCCCCAGGGAGACCCAGTACTTC. Filled out from reference TRBV29-1 and TRBJ2-5, the complete variable domain reads SAVISQKPSRDICQRGTSLTIQCQVDSQVTMMFWYRQQPGQSLTLIATANQGSEATYESGFVIDKFPISRPNLTFSTLTVSNMSPEDSSIYLCSVDPPAPRETQYFGPGTRLLVL.

This chain connects TRBV5-5 to TRBJ1-1, with D tentatively TRBD1 (5 bases). V was trimmed by 0 bases and J by 6 bases, leaving 12 bases between them. The CDR3 is 14 residues long. Germline loops: CDR1 SGHKS, CDR2 YYEKEE (reference sequence). The CDR3 loop reads CASSLVPPGSEAFF. DNA for the CDR3: TGTGCCAGCAGCTTGGTACCGCCAGGGTCTGAAGCTTTCTTT.

This clonotype was seen only a few times. The V gene is TRBV29-1, the J gene TRBJ1-3, with D possibly TRBD1 on 5 matching bases. Germline CDR1 reads SQVTM; CDR2 reads ANQGSEA. V lost 3 bases, J lost 2 bases, and 14 bases lay in between. This CDR3 has 15 amino acids. The CDR3 spells CSVETRDAPGNTIYF. CDR3 nucleotides: TGCAGCGTTGAGACAAGGGACGCCCCTGGAAACACCATATATTTT.

A few counts support this clonotype. The chain joins TRBV28 to TRBJ2-3; a weak D match, TRBD1 (5 bases). CDR3 length equals 13 residues. Germline-derived CDR1 and CDR2 are MDHEN and SYDVKM. The V end was cut by 11 bases, the J end by 3 bases, with 15 bases between. CDR3 nucleotide sequence: TGTGCCGCCCGGTTTAGGGGTACAGATACGCAGTATTTT. It codes for CAARFRGTDTQYF.

The J gene is TRBJ2-7, the V gene TRBV10-2, with 9 bases matching TRBD2. This CDR3 spans 13 amino acids. Unmatched junction bases numbered 4, after V lost 6 bases and J lost 4 bases. Germline V CDR1 and CDR2: WSHSY, SAAADI. CDR3 residues: CASRSGRFYEQYV. The CDR3 nucleotides are TGCGCCAGCAGGAGCGGGAGGTTTTACGAGCAGTACGTC.

This clonotype was counted between two and nine times. This chain links TRBV29-1 with TRBJ2-7; 10 positions agree with TRBD2. Trimming cost V 5 bases and J 2 bases; bases outside gene matches: 6. Germline V gene sequence: CDR1 SQVTM, CDR2 ANQGSEA. This CDR3 has 14 residues. The CDR3 sequence is CSVRVLAGAYEQYF. The CDR3 DNA follows: TGCAGCGTTAGGGTCCTAGCGGGAGCCTACGAGCAGTACTTC.

This clonotype has a handful of counts. This chain connects TRBV10-3 to TRBJ2-5; 11 bases are a match to TRBD2. J was trimmed by 4 bases and V by 2 bases; bases with no gene match: 6. This CDR3 spans 16 amino acids. Germline V gives CDR1 ENHRY, CDR2 SYGVKD. CDR3 protein: CAISEPGLAGGETQYF. CDR3 bases: TGTGCCATCAGTGAGCCAGGGCTAGCGGGAGGAGAGACCCAGTACTTC.

The gene calls are TRBV18 and TRBJ2-5; 7 bases line up with TRBD1. The CDR3 runs 14 residues. Germline loops: CDR1 KGHSH, CDR2 LQKENI. The V gene end was trimmed by 2 bases and the J gene end by 5 bases; junction bases not matched to a gene: 5. As DNA, the CDR3 is TGTGCCAGCTCACCAGTAAGCAGGGGGGAGACCCAGTACTTC. Amino acid sequence: CASSPVSRGETQYF.

V usage is TRBV7-3 and J usage is TRBJ2-1; D possibly corresponds to TRBD2 (5 bases). CDR3 length: 16 residues. Germline V gene lookup returns CDR1 SGHTA and CDR2 FQGTGA. The V end was cut by 1 base, the J end by 0 bases, with 10 bases between. The CDR3 sequence is CASSLNSGSSYNEQFF. CDR3 sequence (DNA): TGTGCCAGCAGCTTAAACAGCGGCAGCTCCTACAATGAGCAGTTCTTC.

A few counts support this clonotype. The chain is built from TRBV4-3 and TRBJ2-1; TRBD2 matches at 9 bases. The CDR3 consists of 19 residues. Looked up from germline, CDR1 is LGHNA and CDR2 is YSLEER. Trimming cost V 4 bases and J 0 bases; bases outside gene matches: 13. CDR3 bases: TGCGCCAGCAGCCGTTCCTCCACTAGCGGGTCCAGCTCCTACAATGAGCAGTTCTTC. This sequence encodes CASSRSSTSGSSSYNEQFF.